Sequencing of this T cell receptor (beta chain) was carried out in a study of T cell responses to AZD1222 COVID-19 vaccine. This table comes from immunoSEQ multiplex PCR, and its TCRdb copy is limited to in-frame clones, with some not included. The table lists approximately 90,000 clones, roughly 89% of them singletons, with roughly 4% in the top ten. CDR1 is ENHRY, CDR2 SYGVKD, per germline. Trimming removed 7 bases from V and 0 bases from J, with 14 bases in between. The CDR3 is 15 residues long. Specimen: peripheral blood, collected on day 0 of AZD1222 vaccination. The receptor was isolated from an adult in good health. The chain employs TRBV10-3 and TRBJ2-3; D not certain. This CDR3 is CAINPDGISTDTQYF. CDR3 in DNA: TGTGCCATCAATCCGGACGGAATTAGCACAGATACGCAGTATTTT.